The 23 T cell receptor beta chains presented below share a single source sample, sequenced in a study of blood T cell repertoires in COVID-19. Data came from immunoSEQ multiplex PCR; TCRdb stores just in-frame clones and leaves some out. Found here are 100,000 to 150,000 clones, about 88% of them singletons; the top ten hold 0.95% to 1.5%. Sequencing was carried out using peripheral blood. These receptor sequences come from a woman of 80 years or more with acute or convalescent COVID-19.

This chain joins TRBV3-1 (or the pseudogene TRBV3-2) and TRBJ2-3; D perhaps matches TRBD2 (5 bases). The germline V and J ends were trimmed by 4 bases and 0 bases, with 8 bases remaining between them. This CDR3 is 14 amino acids long. Germline V gene sequence: CDR1 LGHDT, CDR2 YNNKEL (reference sequence). This CDR3 is CASSLRTSTDTQYF. The DNA of the CDR3 is TGTGCCAGCAGCCTTCGGACTAGCACAGATACGCAGTATTTT.

This rearrangement joins TRBV25-1 to TRBJ1-1; 10 bases are a match to TRBD1. The CDR3 is 13 residues long. The V gene's germline CDR1 is MGHDK and CDR2 SYGVNS. V was pared by 6 bases and J by 3 bases, with 1 base of the junction left unmatched. The CDR3, as DNA: TGTGCCAGCAGGGGGACAGGGGACACTGAAGCTTTCTTT. It specifies CASRGTGDTEAFF.

The V call is TRBV5-5, the J call TRBJ1-5; TRBD1 matches 11 bases. The CDR3 runs to 14 residues. V trimming: 2 bases; J trimming: 7 bases; junction bases outside the gene matches: 2. From germline, CDR1 is SGHKS and CDR2 YYEKEE (reference sequence). CDR3 sequence reads: CASSLGTGGQPQHF. DNA of the CDR3: TGTGCCAGCAGCTTAGGGACAGGGGGACAGCCCCAGCATTTT. Using reference TRBV5-5 and TRBJ1-5 for the parts outside the CDR3, the full variable domain is DAGVTQSPTHLIKTRGQQVTLRCSPISGHKSVSWYQQVLGQGPQFIFQYYEKEERGRGNFPDRFSARQFPNYSSELNVNALLLGDSALYLCASSLGTGGQPQHFGDGTRLSIL.

The chain combines TRBV5-6 with TRBJ1-4; 7 bases line up with TRBD1. The germline V gene has CDR1 SGHDT and CDR2 YYEEEE. Trimming removed 4 bases from V and 3 bases from J; junction bases left unmatched: 3. This CDR3 has 14 residues. The CDR3 protein is CASSVDRANEKLFF. The CDR3 DNA reads TGTGCCAGCAGCGTTGACAGGGCTAATGAAAAACTGTTTTTT.

The V gene is TRBV3-1 (or the pseudogene TRBV3-2), the J gene TRBJ2-3; possibly TRBD2 for D (6 bases). Trimming took 9 bases from V and 11 from J, leaving 9 bases between them. CDR1 is LGHDT and CDR2 is YNNKEL in the germline V gene (reference sequence). This CDR3 has 9 residues. CDR3 sequence reads: CARTGGQYF. The CDR3 DNA reads as TGTGCCAGGACCGGGGGGCAGTATTTT.

The chain has TRBV13 and TRBJ2-3; 9 bases map to TRBD2. The V and J ends lost 4 bases and 4 bases, in that order; junction bases with no gene match: 18. CDR1 and CDR2 from the germline V gene are PRHDT and FYEKMQ (reference sequence). The CDR3 is made up of 19 amino acids. The CDR3 region is CASSYLGGRLAGTADTQYF. CDR3 sequence (DNA): TGTGCCAGCAGCTACCTAGGGGGGCGTCTAGCGGGGACGGCAGATACGCAGTATTTT.

The rearrangement joins TRBV3-1 (or the pseudogene TRBV3-2) to TRBJ1-1, with D perhaps TRBD1 (5 bases). V dropped 1 base and J dropped 4 bases, with 16 bases sitting between them. The CDR3 spans 16 residues. Looked up from germline, CDR1 is LGHDT and CDR2 is YNNKEL (reference sequence). CDR3 DNA: TGTGCCAGCAGCCAAGCGGGGGTGTGGGTTAGCACTGAAGCTTTCTTT. Translated, it gives CASSQAGVWVSTEAFF.

The chain uses TRBV7-9 and TRBJ2-1; no reliable D call. The CDR3 runs 12 residues. The V and J ends lost 1 base and 8 bases respectively, with 6 bases between them. Germline loops: CDR1 SEHNR, CDR2 FQNEAQ (reference sequence). The CDR3 loop reads CASSLDRYEQFF. The DNA of the CDR3 is TGTGCCAGCAGCTTAGATCGGTATGAGCAGTTCTTC.

In its sample, this clone was seen a few times. The chain uses TRBV7-2 and TRBJ2-1; the match to TRBD1 covers 8 bases. V gave up 4 bases and J gave up 10 bases; unmatched junction bases: 12. CDR3 length equals 15 residues. Germline CDR1 is SGHTA and CDR2 is FQGNSA. The CDR3 DNA is TGTGCCAGCAGCTCGCAGGGGGCGCGATCTCGAGAGCAGTTCTTC. This gives the protein CASSSQGARSREQFF.

This chain joins TRBV4-1 and TRBJ2-7; 9 bases are a match to TRBD1. V shed 0 bases and J 0 bases; nucleotides not matched to a gene: 3. Germline V gene sequence: CDR1 MGHRA, CDR2 YSYEKL. The length of the CDR3 is 16 residues. CDR3 protein: CASSQEGTGFSYEQYF. DNA for the CDR3: TGCGCCAGCAGCCAAGAAGGGACAGGGTTCTCCTACGAGCAGTACTTC.

The J gene is TRBJ2-7, the V gene TRBV11-2; 8 bases agree with TRBD2. The CDR3 extends over 13 amino acids. Germline CDR1 is SGHAT and CDR2 is FQNNGV. V lost 2 bases, J lost 7 bases, and 4 bases stayed unmatched. The chain's CDR3 is CASSLIGGGEQYF. CDR3 DNA: TGTGCCAGCAGCTTAATCGGGGGGGGAGAGCAGTACTTC.

The rearrangement links TRBV19 to TRBJ1-5; D gene uncertain. The V and J ends lost 6 bases and 6 bases respectively, with 15 bases between them. The germline V gene encodes CDR1 LNHDA and CDR2 SQIVND (reference sequence). This CDR3 spans 14 amino acids. The CDR3 DNA reads TGTGCCAGTAGGTTGGCGGGTATGGTTCAGCCCCAGCATTTT. Translating gives CASRLAGMVQPQHF. Full variable domain (remainder filled in from reference TRBV19 and TRBJ1-5): DGGITQSPKYLFRKEGQNVTLSCEQNLNHDAMYWYRQDPGQGLRLIYYSQIVNDFQKGDIAEGYSVSREKKESFPLTVTSAQKNPTAFYLCASRLAGMVQPQHFGDGTRLSIL.

This clone was counted once. The rearrangement joins TRBV5-1 to TRBJ1-3; perhaps TRBD1 as D (6 bases). CDR1 and CDR2 from the germline V gene are SGHRS and YFSETQ. CDR3 length: 16 residues. V lost 0 bases, J lost 0 bases, and 10 bases lay in between. The CDR3 loop reads CASSLGGQNSGNTIYF. The CDR3 nucleotides read TGCGCCAGCAGCTTGGGTGGACAGAACTCTGGAAACACCATATATTTT.

The chain employs TRBV27 and TRBJ2-7; 8 bases map to TRBD2. Germline trimming cut 3 bases from V and 3 bases from J; bases unmatched to any gene: 13. The CDR3 is made up of 17 amino acids. Germline CDR1 is MNHEY and CDR2 is SMNVEV (reference sequence). The CDR3 DNA follows: TGTGCCAGCAGTTTTATTGCAGGAACGGGAGGGCTCTACGAGCAGTACTTC. Translation: CASSFIAGTGGLYEQYF.

The chain joins TRBV7-9 to TRBJ2-3, with TRBD2 identical over 7 bases. Trimming removed 5 bases from V and 6 bases from J; junction bases left unmatched: 11. Germline V gene lookup returns CDR1 SEHNR and CDR2 FQNEAQ (reference sequence). The CDR3 contains 15 residues. The DNA of the CDR3 is TGTGCCAGCAGCCTCCGTGGACTAGGGCGGGATACGCAGTATTTT. Protein: CASSLRGLGRDTQYF. The full variable domain, its missing parts supplied by reference TRBV7-9 and TRBJ2-3, is DTGVSQNPRHKITKRGQNVTFRCDPISEHNRLYWYRQTLGQGPEFLTYFQNEAQLEKSRLLSDRFSAERPKGSFSTLEIQRTEQGDSAMYLCASSLRGLGRDTQYFGPGTRLTVL.

This clone occurred a few times. CDR3 nucleotides: TGTGCCAGTAGAGAAGGAGGCCGGCTAGCTTCACCCCTCCACTTT. Encoded protein: CASREGGRLASPLHF. The chain uses TRBV19 and TRBJ1-6, with D unresolved. Looked up from germline, CDR1 is LNHDA and CDR2 is SQIVND (reference sequence). There are 15 residues in the CDR3. V gave up 6 bases and J gave up 9 bases, with 18 bases separating them.

V is TRBV5-8 and J is TRBJ2-7; 9 bases map to TRBD1. With V trimmed by 1 base and J by 2 bases, 4 bases remained unmatched. The germline CDR1 and CDR2 sequences are SGHTS and YDEGEE. The CDR3 contains 15 residues. The CDR3 sequence is CASSLSWTGAYEQYF. CDR3 coding DNA: TGTGCCAGCAGCTTGTCCTGGACAGGGGCCTACGAGCAGTACTTC. Full variable domain (missing parts from reference TRBV5-8 and TRBJ2-7): EAGVTQSPTHLIKTRGQQATLRCSPISGHTSVYWYQQALGLGLQFLLWYDEGEERNRGNFPPRFSGRQFPNYSSELNVNALELEDSALYLCASSLSWTGAYEQYFGPGTRLTVT.

J is TRBJ1-5 and V is TRBV6-1; D is unresolved. The CDR3 is made up of 18 amino acids. V lost 3 bases and J 0 bases, leaving 18 bases between the germline ends. Germline assignment: CDR1 MNHNS and CDR2 SASEGT. CDR3 residues: CASSDLRYGLNSNQPQHF. The DNA of the CDR3 is TGTGCCAGCAGTGACTTGAGGTATGGTCTTAATAGCAATCAGCCCCAGCATTTT.

The rearrangement links TRBV15 to TRBJ2-7, with unresolved D. Looked up from germline, CDR1 is LNHNV and CDR2 is YYDKDF (reference sequence). There are 14 residues in the CDR3. V shed 1 base and J shed 0 bases, with 7 bases lying between them. The CDR3 protein is CATSRGGYSYEQYF. DNA of the CDR3: TGTGCCACCAGCAGAGGAGGTTACTCCTACGAGCAGTACTTC.

In DNA form, the CDR3 reads TGTGCCAGCAGCCAATCGAGGACAGCCCTCAACTACGAGCAGTACTTC. This translates into CASSQSRTALNYEQYF. This chain links TRBV16 with TRBJ2-7; possibly TRBD1 for D (6 bases). Trimming took 0 bases from V and 3 from J, leaving 15 bases between them. Per the germline V gene, CDR1 is KGHSY and CDR2 is FQNENV. This CDR3 spans 16 amino acids.

The V gene is TRBV4-2, the J gene TRBJ2-2, with no clear D. Germline V gene data show CDR1 as LGHNA and CDR2 as YNFKEQ. V was shortened by 0 bases and J by 8 bases, with 7 bases between the two germline ends. This CDR3 comprises 13 residues. DNA of the CDR3: TGTGCCAGCAGCCAAGATCCGGAGGGGGAGCTGTTTTTT. Translation: CASSQDPEGELFF.

The chain has TRBV11-2 and TRBJ1-3; no clear D gene. The CDR3 has 12 amino acids. Germline CDR1 reads SGHAT; CDR2 reads FQNNGV. V lost 3 bases to trimming and J lost 4 bases, with 4 bases between them. The CDR3 DNA reads as TGTGCCAGCAGCTTTCTAGGAAACACCATATATTTT. This codes for CASSFLGNTIYF.

The chain uses TRBV5-1 and TRBJ2-5; no reliable D call. The germline gives CDR1 SGHRS, CDR2 YFSETQ. CDR3 size: 12 residues. Deletions cut 4 bases from V and 7 bases from J, with 11 bases between. This CDR3 reads CASSPGEVTQYF. CDR3 nucleotide sequence: TGCGCCAGCAGCCCCGGCGAGGTGACCCAGTACTTC.